Listed below are T cell receptor beta chains from one sample, sequenced in a study of cytomegalovirus exposure and HLA in healthy donors. Libraries were prepared by immunoSEQ multiplex PCR; TCRdb keeps only in-frame clonotypes and omits some of them. The table records 150,000 to 200,000 clones, 84% of them present only once. Input material: PBMCs. These receptors were obtained from a girl aged 2 to 9 in good health and CMV-seropositive. Both conserved end residues are part of each CDR3. D genes are given only for firm matches. Rows give clone size only sometimes, using once, few, many, or a class for an expanded clone.

J gene,V gene,clone size,D gene,CDR3 protein,CDR3 DNA
TRBJ2-3,TRBV5-4,-,-,CASSLVRAASTDTQYF,TGTGCCAGCAGCTTGGTGAGAGCCGCTAGCACAGATACGCAGTATTTT
TRBJ1-2,TRBV11-2,-,TRBD1,CASSSPKGQAYGYTF,TGTGCCAGCAGCTCGCCCAAGGGACAGGCATATGGCTACACCTTC
TRBJ2-7,TRBV2,-,-,CASSGEPRGAAYEQYF,TGTGCCAGCAGTGGGGAACCCAGGGGGGCGGCCTACGAGCAGTACTTC
TRBJ2-7,TRBV9,-,TRBD2,CASSVDPSGSSYEQYF,TGTGCCAGCAGCGTAGATCCTAGCGGCTCGTCCTACGAGCAGTACTTC
TRBJ2-7,TRBV5-4,-,-,CASSLGSSAFEQYF,TGTGCCAGCAGCTTGGGTAGTTCCGCTTTCGAGCAGTACTTC
TRBJ1-2,TRBV9,few,TRBD1,CASSVPGGKGDGYTF,TGTGCCAGCAGCGTACCAGGGGGTAAAGGTGATGGCTACACCTTC
TRBJ1-5,TRBV12-5,-,TRBD1,CASGLGTGLGPQHF,TGTGCTAGTGGTTTGGGGACAGGCTTAGGGCCCCAGCATTTT
TRBJ2-1,TRBV5-1,-,-,CASSYGGGSNEQFF,TGCGCCAGCAGCTACGGGGGAGGAAGTAATGAGCAGTTCTTC
TRBJ1-2,TRBV6-5,-,-,CASSSRFGGADYGYTF,TGTGCCAGCAGTTCTCGTTTTGGGGGCGCTGACTATGGCTACACCTTC
TRBJ1-2,TRBV28,-,-,CASSFVLNYGYTF,TGTGCCAGCAGTTTTGTCCTGAACTATGGCTACACCTTC
TRBJ1-2,TRBV30,-,-,CAWTPTENYGYTF,TGTGCCTGGACCCCAACTGAAAACTATGGCTACACCTTC
TRBJ1-5,TRBV7-8,-,TRBD1,CASGKGARGNQPQHF,TGTGCCAGCGGAAAGGGGGCGCGGGGAAATCAGCCCCAGCATTTT
TRBJ1-1,TRBV18,-,-,CASSSLRTVIAEAFF,TGTGCCAGCTCATCTCTCCGGACAGTAATAGCTGAAGCTTTCTTT
TRBJ2-5,TRBV29-1,once,TRBD2,CSVEVGRALETQYF,TGCAGCGTTGAGGTCGGGAGGGCCTTGGAGACCCAGTACTTC
TRBJ1-2,TRBV29-1,once,TRBD1,CSVAVSQGGSDGYTF,TGCAGCGTTGCGGTCTCTCAGGGGGGAAGTGATGGCTACACCTTC
TRBJ1-1,TRBV6-5,-,-,CASPKEDGKAFF,TGTGCAAGCCCCAAGGAGGACGGAAAAGCTTTCTTT
TRBJ1-1,TRBV6-5,few,-,CASSYSTGLGTEAFF,TGTGCCAGCAGTTACTCGACGGGTCTTGGAACTGAAGCTTTCTTT
TRBJ2-3,TRBV5-6,-,TRBD1,CASSLGPDRVPDTQYF,TGTGCCAGCAGCTTGGGTCCGGACAGGGTCCCAGATACGCAGTATTTT
TRBJ2-3,TRBV9,-,TRBD1,CASSPITGTGTDTQYF,TGTGCCAGCAGCCCGATTACCGGGACAGGCACAGATACGCAGTATTTT
TRBJ2-2,TRBV9,once,TRBD2,CASSLAVNTGELFF,TGTGCCAGCAGCCTAGCGGTGAACACCGGGGAGCTGTTTTTT
TRBJ2-1,TRBV10-3,-,TRBD2,CAISEERTSGTKASEQFF,TGTGCCATCAGTGAGGAGCGGACTAGCGGGACTAAAGCGAGTGAGCAGTTCTTC
TRBJ1-2,TRBV6-6,-,TRBD1,CASSWDRNYGYTF,TGTGCCAGCAGTTGGGACAGAAACTATGGCTACACCTTC